Listed here are 27 T cell receptor beta chains from one sample, sequenced in a study of response to subunit inactivated influenza vaccine. From the RT-PCR reads, TCRdb called clonotypes with MiXCR, one entry per CDR3 protein. The sample contains 500,000 to 600,000 distinct CDR3 sequences, 16% of which appear only once. The material was CD4+ T cells sorted from PBMCs, obtained less than 25 months after vaccination. Receptors originate from a man between 45 and 75 years old who received an inactivated influenza vaccine.

The CDR3 loop reads CARGDTHSGEQYF. The CDR3, as DNA: TGCGCCAGGGGGGACACCCATTCGGGGGAGCAGTACTTC. The rearrangement uses TRBV5-1 and TRBJ2-7; D might be TRBD1 (6 bases). V lost 8 bases and J 7 bases, leaving 19 bases between the germline ends. Germline V gene sequence: CDR1 SGHRS, CDR2 YFSETQ. This CDR3 region has 13 residues.

The V gene is TRBV7-9, the J gene TRBJ2-2, with a tentative D call TRBD2 (5 bases). CDR3 length equals 14 residues. The V gene lost 2 bases and the J gene lost 3 bases, with 7 bases spanning the gap. CDR1 is SEHNR and CDR2 is FQNEAQ in the germline V gene (reference sequence). CDR3 nucleotides: TGTGCCAGCAGCTTATGGGGAGACACCGGGGAGCTGTTTTTT. This codes for CASSLWGDTGELFF.

This clonotype has at least ten counts. The rearrangement joins TRBV20-1 to TRBJ2-3; 13 bases agree with TRBD2. V lost 6 bases and J lost 6; bases outside the gene matches: 15. The CDR3 totals 17 residues. CDR1 is DFQATT and CDR2 is SNEGSKA in the germline V gene (reference sequence). CDR3: CSAPGKLAGGLEDTQYF. Written as DNA, the CDR3 is TGCAGTGCCCCCGGGAAACTAGCGGGGGGGCTTGAGGATACGCAGTATTTT.

The gene calls are TRBV5-1 and TRBJ2-3; 9 bases fit TRBD2. V lost 0 bases to trimming and J lost 0 bases; unmatched junction nucleotides: 5. CDR1 is SGHRS, CDR2 YFSETQ, per germline. The CDR3 sequence is 17 residues long. DNA for the CDR3: TGCGCCAGCAGCTTGGAGAGCGGGGGGCCTAGCACAGATACGCAGTATTTT. Amino acids: CASSLESGGPSTDTQYF.

In its sample, this clonotype was seen a few times. CDR3: CASSRGQGAGYEQYF. DNA of the CDR3: TGCGCCAGCAGCCGCGGCCAGGGGGCAGGCTACGAGCAGTACTTC. The chain uses TRBV4-3 and TRBJ2-7; 8 nucleotides line up with TRBD1. This CDR3 is 15 amino acids long. The germline V gene has CDR1 LGHNA and CDR2 YSLEER. The ends lost 4 bases at V and 3 bases at J; junction bases unmatched: 8.

The chain employs TRBV7-2 and TRBJ2-1; D remains unclear. The germline gives CDR1 SGHTA, CDR2 FQGNSA. The V and J ends lost 0 bases and 16 bases respectively, with 13 bases between them. The length of the CDR3 is 12 residues. CDR3 loop: CASSLAHHTPFF. Written as DNA, the CDR3 is TGTGCCAGCAGCTTAGCCCACCACACGCCTTTCTTC.

The chain employs TRBV29-1 and TRBJ2-7; the D gene is possibly TRBD1 (6 bases). CDR3 length: 14 amino acids. The germline V gene encodes CDR1 SQVTM and CDR2 ANQGSEA. Between the trimmed V and J ends, which lost 4 bases and 3 bases, there was a span of 16 bases. DNA for the CDR3: TGCAGCGTTGCTAGGCAGGGGACCCTCTACGAGCAGTACTTC. Protein: CSVARQGTLYEQYF.

This clonotype appeared once. The chain links TRBV20-1 to TRBJ1-4; D gene uncertain. Germline V lookup: CDR1 DFQATT, CDR2 SNEGSKA (reference sequence). The length of the CDR3 is 12 residues. Trimming took off 3 bases at V and 6 bases at J, with 8 bases between the two ends. The DNA of the CDR3 is TGCAGTGCTAGCGATCCGGATGAAAAACTGTTTTTT. Amino acid sequence: CSASDPDEKLFF.

There are many counts of this clonotype. V and J are TRBV18 and TRBJ1-4; D uncertain. Germline values: CDR1 KGHSH, CDR2 LQKENI. V lost 3 bases, J lost 8 bases, and 13 bases lay in between. CDR3 size: 14 residues. In DNA, the CDR3 is TGTGCCAGCTCACCCGGCCCAGGTGGCGAAAAACTGTTTTTT. Its protein product is CASSPGPGGEKLFF.

The chain recombines TRBV9 with TRBJ2-3, with TRBD2 identical over 9 bases. Germline CDR1 SGDLS, CDR2 YYNGEE. Trimming removed 0 bases from V and 2 bases from J; junction bases left unmatched: 4. CDR3 length: 16 amino acids. CDR3 sequence: CASSVGASGATDTQYF. CDR3 sequence (DNA): TGTGCCAGCAGCGTAGGGGCTAGCGGGGCCACAGATACGCAGTATTTT.

This clonotype occurred a few times. The chain employs TRBV7-2 and TRBJ2-5, with D tentatively TRBD1 (6 bases). Trimming pared 5 bases from V and 7 bases from J, leaving 17 bases between. The V gene's germline CDR1 is SGHTA and CDR2 FQGNSA. CDR3 length: 14 residues. CDR3 residues: CASSRRGQGATQYF. The CDR3 region has the DNA TGTGCCAGCAGCCGCAGGGGACAAGGGGCGACCCAGTACTTC.

This clonotype was seen a handful of times. In DNA, the CDR3 is TGTGCCAGCAGCTTAGCGGACAGGGCCGATGGCTACACCTTC. The encoded protein is CASSLADRADGYTF. V usage is TRBV7-9 and J usage is TRBJ1-2; 8 positions agree with TRBD1. Germline CDR1 is SEHNR and CDR2 is FQNEAQ (reference sequence). Trimming removed 0 bases from V and 6 bases from J; junction bases left unmatched: 3. This CDR3 contains 14 residues.

This clonotype was seen a handful of times. The V call is TRBV3-1, the J call TRBJ1-1, with 7 bases matching TRBD1. The CDR3 loop spans 16 amino acids. Germline assignment: CDR1 LGHDT and CDR2 YNNKEL (reference sequence). J was trimmed by 1 base and V by 3 bases; bases with no gene match: 8. The CDR3: CASSHTGTEKNTEAFF. Written as DNA, the CDR3 is TGTGCCAGCAGCCACACCGGGACAGAAAAGAACACTGAAGCTTTCTTT.

The chain uses TRBV3-1 and TRBJ1-3, with D possibly TRBD1 on 6 matching bases. The CDR3 contains 16 residues. Trimming removed 4 bases from V and 7 bases from J, with 20 bases in between. Germline V CDR1 and CDR2: LGHDT, YNNKEL (reference sequence). CDR3 nucleotides: TGTGCCAGCAGCCCGAGGGGGGCAGGGTGGGCGAACACCATATATTTT. It encodes CASSPRGAGWANTIYF.

The chain links TRBV15 to TRBJ2-3; D possibly matches TRBD1 or TRBD2 (5 bases each). The CDR3 consists of 15 residues. CDR1 and CDR2 (germline): LNHNV, YYDKDF (reference sequence). The V end was cut by 1 base, the J end by 2 bases, with 10 bases between. The CDR3 is CATSRGRDPTDTQYF. The CDR3, as DNA: TGTGCCACCAGCAGAGGACGGGACCCCACAGATACGCAGTATTTT. Looking up the rest from reference TRBV15 and TRBJ2-3 gives the full variable domain: DAMVIQNPRYQVTQFGKPVTLSCSQTLNHNVMYWYQQKSSQAPKLLFHYYDKDFNNEADTPDNFQSRRPNTSFCFLDIRSPGLGDTAMYLCATSRGRDPTDTQYFGPGTRLTVL.

This clonotype was seen a handful of times. The chain carries TRBV6-5 and TRBJ1-6; D call uncertain. There are 15 residues in the CDR3. The ends were cut back, 3 bases at V and 5 bases at J, with 11 bases in the middle. Germline CDR1 MNHEY, CDR2 SVGAGI. The CDR3 DNA is TGTGCCAGCAGTTATGGTTGGCGGAATAATTCACCCCTCCACTTT. It yields the protein CASSYGWRNNSPLHF.

The J gene is TRBJ2-1, the V gene TRBV20-1; D is possibly TRBD2 (7 bases). V was cut by 0 bases and J by 10 bases, with 19 bases left in between. The CDR3 has 15 residues. Germline V gene data show CDR1 as DFQATT and CDR2 as SNEGSKA (reference sequence). The DNA for the CDR3 is TGCAGTGCTAGAGATGGGAAGGGGGGGGCTGGGGAGCAGTTCTTC. It codes for CSARDGKGGAGEQFF.

A few counts support this clonotype. The junction and the germline gene differ at one end; a read error may be behind it. The genes are TRBV4-3 and TRBJ2-1; 7 bases fit TRBD2. The CDR3 length is 13 residues. Germline V lookup: CDR1 LGHNA, CDR2 YSLEER. CDR3 DNA sequence: TGTGCCAGCAGCCAAGATCGAGCGGGAGAGCAGTTCTTC. It specifies CASSQDRAGEQFF.

This clonotype was detected ten times or more. The chain uses TRBV5-6 and TRBJ1-4, with no clear D. The CDR3 runs to 14 residues. The V and J ends lost 2 bases and 6 bases respectively, with 11 bases between them. Germline CDR1 and CDR2: SGHDT and YYEEEE. The CDR3 loop reads CASSLWGAYEKLFF. The CDR3 DNA reads as TGTGCCAGCAGCTTATGGGGAGCCTATGAAAAACTGTTTTTT.

This clonotype came up a few times. The chain uses TRBV29-1 and TRBJ2-3; 8 bases fit TRBD2. Germline V gene lookup returns CDR1 SQVTM and CDR2 ANQGSEA. J lost 8 bases, V lost 4 bases, and 8 bases had no gene match. This CDR3 region has 13 residues. CDR3 nucleotides: TGCAGCGTTGTCCGGGAGGGCCTCGGTACGCAGTATTTT. Its protein is CSVVREGLGTQYF.

The chain carries TRBV4-1 and TRBJ2-7, with 9 positions matching TRBD1. Trimming at V came to 0 bases and at J to 7 bases, leaving 10 bases not matched to a gene. Germline assignment: CDR1 MGHRA and CDR2 YSYEKL. The CDR3 has 16 residues. The CDR3 protein is CASSQDRFGDREEQYF. CDR3 DNA: TGCGCCAGCAGCCAAGATCGGTTTGGGGACAGGGAGGAGCAGTACTTC.

This clonotype showed up many times. The J gene is TRBJ1-1, the V gene TRBV5-1, with TRBD1 matching over 10 bases. The junction had 3 bases not matched to a gene; V was cut back by 0 bases and J by 4 bases. The CDR3 length is 15 residues. The germline CDR1 and CDR2 sequences are SGHRS and YFSETQ. CDR3 loop: CASSLAGTGATEAFF. The CDR3 nucleotides read TGCGCCAGCAGCTTGGCCGGGACAGGGGCCACTGAAGCTTTCTTT.

This clonotype was recorded at least ten times. The genes are TRBV11-2 and TRBJ2-3; 11 bases are a match to TRBD2. Germline V gene sequence: CDR1 SGHAT, CDR2 FQNNGV. The CDR3 runs to 19 residues. The V gene end was trimmed by 1 base and the J gene end by 1 base; junction bases not matched to a gene: 10. The CDR3 coding sequence is TGTGCCAGCAGCTTAGTAATGAGAGGGACTAGCGGCCGCACAGATACGCAGTATTTT. Translating gives CASSLVMRGTSGRTDTQYF.

This chain joins TRBV24-1 and TRBJ1-2; no firm D call. The germline V and J ends were trimmed by 5 bases and 7 bases, with 16 bases remaining between them. Germline-derived CDR1 and CDR2 are KGHDR and SFDVKD. The CDR3 is made up of 14 amino acids. Written as DNA, the CDR3 is TGTGCCACCAGTGGTCGCCAGGTCCTTCGTGGCTACACCTTC. Translating gives CATSGRQVLRGYTF.

The CDR3 region is CASSPPGLAGTSTDTQYF. CDR3 nucleotide sequence: TGTGCCAGCAGTCCACCGGGACTAGCGGGAACTAGCACAGATACGCAGTATTTT. The gene calls are TRBV28 and TRBJ2-3, with 13 positions matching TRBD2. The germline V gene has CDR1 MDHEN and CDR2 SYDVKM. Trimming cost V 5 bases and J 0 bases; bases outside gene matches: 8. This CDR3 contains 18 residues.

The chain has TRBV2 and TRBJ1-1, with unresolved D. Per germline, CDR1 SNHLY and CDR2 FYNNEI. Trimming stripped 4 bases from V and 1 base from J, with 7 bases between. This CDR3 has 13 residues. CDR3 sequence (DNA): TGTGCCAGCAGTGGGATCAGGAACACTGAAGCTTTCTTT. Its protein is CASSGIRNTEAFF. The variable domain in full, completed from reference TRBV2 and TRBJ1-1, reads EPEVTQTPSHQVTQMGQEVILRCVPISNHLYFYWYRQILGQKVEFLVSFYNNEISEKSEIFDDQFSVERPDGSNFTLKIRSTKLEDSAMYFCASSGIRNTEAFFGQGTRLTVV.

A few counts support this clonotype. The chain employs TRBV7-2 and TRBJ1-4; 12 bases are shared with TRBD1. Looked up from germline, CDR1 is SGHTA and CDR2 is FQGNSA. The trim removed 2 bases at V and 8 bases at J, leaving 3 bases unmatched. The length of the CDR3 is 15 residues. The CDR3 bases are TGTGCCAGCAGCTTACGGGACAGGGGGCGGGAAAAACTGTTTTTT. Translation gives CASSLRDRGREKLFF.